A selection of T cell receptor beta chains follows, all from one sample in a study of CD8+CD57+ T cells in acquired aplastic anemia. TCRdb reanalysed the reads using MiXCR and keeps one entry per CDR3 protein. Altogether approximately 120,000 distinct CDR3 sequences are present, less than 50% being singletons, with the ten largest covering roughly 3%. Sequencing was performed on sorted CD4+, CD8+, or CD8+CD57+ T cells (not recorded which) from PBMCs. The source of these receptors is a human donor with aplastic anemia. Each CDR3 is given with its conserved first and last residue. The order of the fields is J gene, D gene, V gene, clone size, CDR3 protein, CDR3 DNA. D genes are given only for firm matches. The size entry is marked missing in some rows and otherwise reads once, few, many or a size class.

>TRBJ2-2|-|TRBV28|few
CASSPGFTGELFF
TGTGCCAGCAGTCCGGGATTCACCGGGGAGCTGTTTTTT
>TRBJ2-3|TRBD1|TRBV11-2|-
CASSQGTGTDTQYF
TGTGCCAGCAGCCAGGGGACAGGGACAGATACGCAGTATTTT
>TRBJ2-7|TRBD1|TRBV28|-
CASSSPGQVTYEQYF
TGTGCCAGCAGTTCCCCGGGACAGGTTACCTACGAGCAGTACTTC
>TRBJ2-5|-|TRBV28|-
CASTNQGQETQYF
TGTGCCAGCACGAACCAAGGCCAAGAGACCCAGTACTTC
>TRBJ2-7|-|TRBV7-6|many
CASSLTDRPYEQYF
TGTGCCAGCAGCTTAACCGACAGACCCTACGAGCAGTACTTC
>TRBJ2-1|TRBD2|TRBV10-2|few
CASALPSGGSYNEQFF
TGCGCCAGCGCCCTCCCTAGCGGGGGCTCTTACAATGAGCAGTTCTTC
>TRBJ1-1|-|TRBV5-1|few
CASSLHRDRTDTEAFF
TGCGCCAGCAGCTTGCACAGGGATAGGACCGACACTGAAGCTTTCTTT
>TRBJ1-2|-|TRBV15|-
CATSREASGQGYTF
TGTGCCACCAGCAGAGAGGCCTCGGGGCAGGGCTACACCTTC
>TRBJ2-7|-|TRBV10-3|-
CAISEGWRDSGQGEQYF
TGTGCCATCAGTGAGGGTTGGCGGGACAGCGGCCAGGGGGAGCAGTACTTC
>TRBJ1-1|-|TRBV4-1|many
CASSQEWGGTEAFF
TGCGCCAGCAGCCAAGAGTGGGGCGGGACTGAAGCTTTCTTT
>TRBJ1-2|-|TRBV12-1|few
CASSHGCGYTF
TGTGCCAGCAGCCACGGGTGTGGCTACACCTTC
>TRBJ1-1|-|TRBV29-1|once
CSVGENTEAFF
TGCAGCGTTGGTGAGAACACTGAAGCTTTCTTT
>TRBJ1-4|-|TRBV7-9|many
CASRGGDWEKLFF
TGTGCCAGCAGAGGTGGGGATTGGGAAAAACTGTTTTTT
>TRBJ1-1|-|TRBV2|-
CASRTGTSIEALF
TGTGCCAGCAGAACTGGGACATCGATTGAAGCTCTCTTT
>TRBJ1-2|-|TRBV20-1|many
CSAPRTQYGYTF
TGCAGTGCCCCAAGGACGCAATATGGCTACACCTTC
>TRBJ2-3|TRBD2|TRBV4-2|many
CASSPTTSGGASTDTQYF
TGTGCCAGCAGCCCCACGACTAGCGGGGGGGCTAGCACAGATACGCAGTATTTT
>TRBJ2-7|-|TRBV15|-
CATSMGYEQYF
TGTGCCACCAGCATGGGATACGAGCAGTACTTC
>TRBJ2-5|-|TRBV7-2|few
CASSPSGRGQETQYF
TGTGCCAGCAGTCCGTCCGGGCGGGGCCAAGAGACCCAGTACTTC